The 8 T cell receptor beta chains in this list originate from one sample, sequenced in a study of cytomegalovirus exposure and HLA in healthy donors. The primer mix had 60 Vbeta and 13 Jbeta primers. TCRdb keeps only in-frame clones here, not all; method: immunoSEQ multiplex PCR. This repertoire comprises over 80,000 clones; its ten largest clones make up about 6%. The specimen sequenced was PBMCs. Every receptor here comes from a girl between 5 and 17 years old in good health and CMV-seropositive.

The chain has TRBV7-2 and TRBJ2-7; 11 bases line up with TRBD2. This CDR3 contains 15 residues. The V gene end was trimmed by 0 bases and the J gene end by 4 bases; junction bases not matched to a gene: 2. Germline CDR1 is SGHTA and CDR2 is FQGNSA. The CDR3 bases are TGTGCCAGCAGCTTAGCGACTAGCGGGGATTACGAGCAGTACGTC. It translates to CASSLATSGDYEQYV.

V and J are TRBV30 and TRBJ1-1, with TRBD1 matching over 7 bases. With 3 bases clipped from V and 0 bases from J, the junction kept 4 bases outside the gene matches. The V gene's germline CDR1 is GTSNPN and CDR2 SVGIG (reference sequence). This CDR3 comprises 14 residues. The CDR3 coding sequence is TGTGCCTGGAGACGACAGGGCATGAACACTGAAGCTTTCTTT. Its translation is CAWRRQGMNTEAFF.

The chain joins TRBV4-1 to TRBJ2-3; tentatively, D is TRBD2 (6 bases). CDR3 length equals 15 residues. The V gene's germline CDR1 is MGHRA and CDR2 YSYEKL. V was clipped by 0 bases and J by 4 bases, with 11 bases between them. The chain's CDR3 is CASSQDGGVPDTQYF. The CDR3 nucleotides are TGCGCCAGCAGCCAAGACGGCGGGGTCCCAGATACGCAGTATTTT.

The rearrangement links TRBV27 to TRBJ1-5, with TRBD1 matching over 8 bases. Trimming cost V 5 bases and J 7 bases; bases outside gene matches: 10. This CDR3 is 15 amino acids long. Germline V CDR1 and CDR2: MNHEY, SMNVEV (reference sequence). This chain's CDR3 is CASSLQQGVGQPQHF. The CDR3 DNA reads as TGTGCCAGCAGTCTACAACAGGGGGTGGGACAGCCCCAGCATTTT.

The chain uses TRBV19 and TRBJ2-2; 10 bases map to TRBD1. This CDR3 is 15 amino acids long. The J segment lost 6 bases and the V segment lost 3 bases, leaving 4 bases of the junction unmatched. Looked up from germline, CDR1 is LNHDA and CDR2 is SQIVND (reference sequence). The CDR3 sequence is CASSMLGQGSGELFF. Written as DNA, the CDR3 is TGTGCCAGTAGTATGCTGGGACAGGGGTCCGGGGAGCTGTTTTTT. The full variable domain, with the rest looked up from reference TRBV19 and TRBJ2-2, is DGGITQSPKYLFRKEGQNVTLSCEQNLNHDAMYWYRQDPGQGLRLIYYSQIVNDFQKGDIAEGYSVSREKKESFPLTVTSAQKNPTAFYLCASSMLGQGSGELFFGEGSRLTVL.

J is TRBJ2-7 and V is TRBV5-1; 9 bases are shared with TRBD1. The CDR3 is 14 residues long. The germline V gene encodes CDR1 SGHRS and CDR2 YFSETQ. Trimming cost V 3 bases and J 5 bases; bases outside gene matches: 6. CDR3 residues: CASSYGTGPNEQYF. The CDR3 DNA reads as TGCGCCAGCAGCTACGGGACAGGGCCCAACGAGCAGTACTTC.

The chain employs TRBV6-1 and TRBJ1-6; 8 bases match TRBD1. The CDR3 length is 16 residues. Germline CDR1 and CDR2: MNHNS and SASEGT. Losses at the gene ends were 2 bases for V and 7 bases for J; bases not matched to a gene: 7. This chain's CDR3 is CASSEPPGGSNSPLHF. In DNA, the CDR3 is TGTGCCAGCAGTGAACCCCCAGGGGGCTCAAATTCACCCCTCCACTTT.

The chain employs TRBV7-9 and TRBJ1-2; tentative D call: TRBD1 (6 bases). The germline V and J ends were trimmed by 5 bases and 8 bases, with 21 bases remaining between them. Germline CDR1 and CDR2: SEHNR and FQNEAQ (reference sequence). CDR3 length: 15 residues. As DNA, the CDR3 is TGTGCCAGCAGCCATGGGGACACGAGAGTTGGGGGCTACACCTTC. Protein product: CASSHGDTRVGGYTF.